This TCR beta chain derives from a study of post-analysis software for immune sequencing data. Study as a whole: Some patients lacked subtype; others had relapsing-remitting, secondary progressive or progressive-relapsing disease.

This clonotype was seen repeatedly, ten times or more. No antigen is known for it. The CDR3 extends over 16 amino acids. The junction had 6 bases not matched to a gene; V was cut back by 3 bases and J by 0 bases. Germline V gene lookup returns CDR1 LGHNA and CDR2 YNFKEQ. Built from TCR beta cDNA, the libraries had unique molecular identifiers in them. There were about 1 to 10 million T cells, and around 460,000 cDNA molecules came from them. MiXCR, applied by TCRdb to the PCR reads, yields one record per CDR3 protein. Seen here are roughly 180,000 distinct CDR3 sequences, roughly 30% observed once, and the top ten hold 1.5%. Study results and limitations: Analysis by F measure revealed that same-batch samples clustered strongly together. Normalized Chao1 diversity was significantly lower in multiple sclerosis patients than in controls. Among five TRBV segments more frequent in patients than controls were TRBV5-6, TRBV5-1 and TRBV20-1.

This chain joins TRBV4-2 and TRBJ2-7; 9 bases fit TRBD2. This TCR derives from a girl between 5 and 17 years old with multiple sclerosis. The sample was blood. The CDR3: CASSQEPGLASYEQYF. In DNA form, the CDR3 reads TGTGCCAGCAGCCAGGAACCGGGACTAGCCTCCTACGAGCAGTACTTC.